This T cell receptor beta chain was profiled in a study of vaccination effects on CD4 cells after COVID-19. Background on the study: Two convalescent patients provided samples 16 days and one week prevaccination.

Study-level results: Researchers reported few convalescent patients and no early post-infection timepoints in the study.

CDR1 SGHAT and CDR2 FQNNGV come from the germline V gene. The germline V and J ends were trimmed by 5 bases and 1 base, with 17 bases remaining between them. The CDR3 is made up of 16 amino acids. As regards this clone: What it binds is not known.

Antigen-specific CD4+ T cell clonotypes were called by their expansion after viral peptide-pool culture in ViraFEST. Between days 9 and 11 of culture, CD4+ T cells were separated out. The person was diagnosed with PCR-confirmed SARS-CoV-2 infection between March and December 2020. Cultures got half-medium changes with IL-2 on days 3 and 7. Assay: immunoSEQ multiplex PCR; the TCRdb copy retains only in-frame clones and omits some. The sample lists about 45,000 clones, around 72% occurring once. This clonotype was sampled from a human donor who had a prior SARS-CoV-2 infection. The rearrangement uses TRBV11-2 and TRBJ1-1, with D possibly being TRBD1 (5 bases). The starting material was CD4+ T cells from PBMCs cultured with a peptide pool, obtained before COVID-19 vaccination. Written as DNA, the CDR3 is TGTGCCAGCAGCGATACCTCTTGGGGGGGGAACACTGAAGCTTTCTTT. Translating gives CASSDTSWGGNTEAFF.